These 10 T cell receptor beta chains originate from one sample sequenced in a study of OX40 agonist ivuxolimab in advanced cancers. The data were produced by immunoSEQ multiplex PCR, yet TCRdb's version contains in-frame clones alone and is incomplete. The table has roughly 70,000 clones, 91% seen once; the top ten hold around 0.31%. The specimen was CD4+ or CD8+ T cells sorted from blood, collected in a trial of the OX40 agonist ivuxolimab. These TCRs come from an adult with an advanced solid tumor such as melanoma, head and neck, liver or kidney cancer.

The V gene is TRBV19, the J gene TRBJ1-1; maybe TRBD1 (5 bases). V was pared by 5 bases and J by 4 bases, with 11 bases between. CDR1 is LNHDA, CDR2 SQIVND, per germline (reference sequence). The length of the CDR3 is 13 residues. The CDR3 sequence is CASSPRAGTEAFF. The CDR3 nucleotides read TGTGCCAGTAGTCCCAGGGCGGGCACTGAAGCTTTCTTT.

The chain uses TRBV6-5 and TRBJ2-7; D is unclear. V was pared by 2 bases and J by 0 bases, with 11 bases between. This CDR3 comprises 15 residues. Per the germline V gene, CDR1 is MNHEY and CDR2 is SVGAGI. Here the CDR3 reads CASSYRAGSSYEQYF. The CDR3 region has the DNA TGTGCCAGCAGTTACAGGGCCGGTAGCTCCTACGAGCAGTACTTC.

Concerning this clone itself: Other nucleotide sequences from this sample produce the same CDR3. The rearrangement joins TRBV5-1 to TRBJ2-5; tentative D call: TRBD1 (6 bases). V was trimmed by 0 bases and J by 5 bases, leaving 14 bases between them. Per germline, CDR1 SGHRS and CDR2 YFSETQ. The CDR3 is 15 amino acids. CDR3 amino acids: CASSLAGTQGETQYF. CDR3 sequence (DNA): TGCGCCAGCAGCTTGGCAGGGACCCAGGGGGAGACCCAGTACTTC.

V is TRBV19 and J is TRBJ2-2, with D possibly called TRBD1 or TRBD2 (6 bases each). The CDR3 has 16 residues. Trimming removed 2 bases at V and 1 base at J, with 11 bases between. Germline V gene lookup returns CDR1 LNHDA and CDR2 SQIVND (reference sequence). In DNA, the CDR3 is TGTGCCAGTAGTATACCGGGGGCGGTGAACACCGGGGAGCTGTTTTTT. It translates to CASSIPGAVNTGELFF.

The chain has TRBV10-1 and TRBJ2-3, with 13 bases matching TRBD2. The CDR3 contains 16 residues. CDR1 and CDR2 (germline): WNHNN, SYGVQD (reference sequence). V lost 6 bases and J lost 3; bases outside the gene matches: 6. CDR3 protein: CASSRLAGGSTDTQYF. The CDR3 coding sequence is TGCGCCAGCAGCCGACTAGCGGGAGGTTCGACAGATACGCAGTATTTT.

This chain links TRBV5-6 with TRBJ2-5; D gene ambiguous. The V end lost 3 bases, the J end lost 3 bases, and 12 bases lay between the germline ends. Germline-derived CDR1 and CDR2 are SGHDT and YYEEEE. This CDR3 comprises 14 residues. The CDR3 loop is CASSSYTFEETQYF. The CDR3 DNA reads as TGTGCCAGCAGCTCCTACACCTTTGAAGAGACCCAGTACTTC.

The V gene is TRBV30, the J gene TRBJ2-1; 9 bases are a match to TRBD2. CDR3 length equals 14 residues. Per germline, CDR1 GTSNPN and CDR2 SVGIG (reference sequence). V shed 8 bases and J 0 bases; nucleotides not matched to a gene: 5. The CDR3 loop is CASAGLASYNEQFF. In nucleotides, the CDR3 is TGTGCCAGCGCGGGACTAGCCTCCTACAATGAGCAGTTCTTC.

V gene TRBV2 combines with J gene TRBJ1-5; D possibly corresponds to TRBD1 (5 bases). V shed 7 bases and J shed 0 bases, with 10 bases lying between them. CDR1 and CDR2 (germline): SNHLY, FYNNEI. The CDR3 is 14 residues long. The CDR3 nucleotides are TGTGCCAGCAACCAGGGATATAGCAATCAGCCCCAGCATTTT. Translating it yields CASNQGYSNQPQHF.

The rearrangement joins TRBV28 to TRBJ1-4; D perhaps matches TRBD1 (5 bases). Trimming left V 2 bases short and J 0 bases short, with 7 bases between. In germline, CDR1 is MDHEN, CDR2 SYDVKM. This CDR3 has 15 amino acids. The CDR3 DNA is TGTGCCAGCAGTTTAGGGGGAACAACTAATGAAAAACTGTTTTTT. This codes for CASSLGGTTNEKLFF.

The chain links TRBV27 to TRBJ1-6; TRBD1 agrees at 7 bases. This CDR3 has 17 amino acids. The trim removed 2 bases at V and 0 bases at J, leaving 4 bases unmatched. Germline assignment: CDR1 MNHEY and CDR2 SMNVEV (reference sequence). DNA for the CDR3: TGTGCCAGCAGTTTAGAACAGGGGAGCTCCTATAATTCACCCCTCCACTTT. Amino acid sequence: CASSLEQGSSYNSPLHF.